Below are 18 T cell receptor beta chains sequenced from a single sample in a study of T-cell memory formation after mild COVID-19. TCRdb reanalysed the 5' RACE reads using MiXCR and keeps one entry per CDR3 protein. The data hold about 290,000 distinct CDR3 sequences, with 18% observed a single time. The specimen was PBMCs or a T cell subset sorted from them (not recorded which). Every receptor here comes from a man younger than 30 who had mild COVID-19 (a few samples of this study predate the infection). Cell type and time point are not known.

This clonotype appeared a few times. This rearrangement joins TRBV29-1 to TRBJ2-5; D remains unclear. Germline CDR1 is SQVTM and CDR2 is ANQGSEA. V was clipped by 4 bases and J by 0 bases, with 6 bases between them. The CDR3 is made up of 12 amino acids. DNA of the CDR3: TGCAGCGTTGTGGCAAACCAAGAGACCCAGTACTTC. Translating gives CSVVANQETQYF. The whole variable domain, filled in from reference TRBV29-1 and TRBJ2-5, reads SAVISQKPSRDICQRGTSLTIQCQVDSQVTMMFWYRQQPGQSLTLIATANQGSEATYESGFVIDKFPISRPNLTFSTLTVSNMSPEDSSIYLCSVVANQETQYFGPGTRLLVL.

There are a few counts of this clonotype. The genes are TRBV5-1 and TRBJ1-1; D uncertain. Trimming left V 0 bases short and J 1 base short, with 10 bases between. Germline V gene lookup returns CDR1 SGHRS and CDR2 YFSETQ. CDR3 length equals 15 residues. In DNA, the CDR3 is TGCGCCAGCAGCTTGGAAGACTTAAGGAACACTGAAGCTTTCTTT. Amino acids: CASSLEDLRNTEAFF.

This clonotype was detected a few times. The chain has TRBV6-2 or TRBV6-3 and TRBJ1-1; D remains unclear. V lost 0 bases and J lost 1, with 12 bases in between. This CDR3 spans 16 amino acids. Germline CDR1 and CDR2: MNHEY and SVGEGT. The CDR3 DNA is TGTGCCAGCAGTTACTCGATGGGTGGAACGAACACTGAAGCTTTCTTT. This gives the protein CASSYSMGGTNTEAFF.

The chain carries TRBV7-2 and TRBJ2-5; D might be TRBD2 (6 bases). CDR1 and CDR2 (germline): SGHTA, FQGNSA. This CDR3 comprises 16 residues. V dropped 2 bases and J dropped 5 bases, with 18 bases sitting between them. This CDR3 reads CASSLSGGGSRETQYF. As DNA, the CDR3 is TGTGCCAGCAGCTTATCTGGGGGAGGTTCGAGGGAGACCCAGTACTTC. The full variable domain, its missing parts supplied by reference TRBV7-2 and TRBJ2-5, is GAGVSQSPSNKVTEKGKDVELRCDPISGHTALYWYRQSLGQGLEFLIYFQGNSAPDKSGLPSDRFSAERTGGSVSTLTIQRTQQEDSAVYLCASSLSGGGSRETQYFGPGTRLLVL.

The chain recombines TRBV7-2 with TRBJ2-3, with TRBD2 matching 8 bases. J lost 6 bases, V lost 5 bases, and 10 bases had no gene match. Germline V lookup: CDR1 SGHTA, CDR2 FQGNSA. CDR3 length: 15 residues. DNA of the CDR3: TGTGCCAGCAGCACGCAGAGTCGCGGGGGGGATACGCAGTATTTT. This translates into CASSTQSRGGDTQYF.

The rearrangement links TRBV20-1 to TRBJ2-5; 8 bases map to TRBD2. The CDR3 is 15 residues long. Germline assignment: CDR1 DFQATT and CDR2 SNEGSKA (reference sequence). With 0 bases clipped from V and 1 base from J, the junction kept 4 bases outside the gene matches. The chain's CDR3 is CSAREPRGAQETQYF. CDR3 nucleotides: TGCAGTGCTAGAGAACCGCGGGGGGCCCAAGAGACCCAGTACTTC.

The rearrangement links TRBV6-2 or TRBV6-3 to TRBJ2-1; the D is unclear. Germline lookup yields CDR1 MNHEY and CDR2 SVGEGT. Trimming pared 9 bases from V and 0 bases from J, leaving 15 bases between. This CDR3 spans 15 amino acids. For the CDR3, the DNA is TGTGCCAGTCAATGGCGGTCGAGCTCCTACAATGAGCAGTTCTTC. As protein: CASQWRSSSYNEQFF.

Here the CDR3 reads CASSDPSGGTGNQPQHF. The CDR3 DNA follows: TGTGCCAGCAGTGACCCCTCAGGGGGAACTGGCAATCAGCCCCAGCATTTT. This chain links TRBV2 with TRBJ1-5, with 7 bases aligning to TRBD1. The germline V gene has CDR1 SNHLY and CDR2 FYNNEI. Germline trimming cut 3 bases from V and 2 bases from J; bases unmatched to any gene: 10. The CDR3 extends over 17 amino acids.

The chain is built from TRBV12-3 or TRBV12-4 and TRBJ1-2; D is possibly TRBD1 (6 bases). This CDR3 spans 15 amino acids. V shed 5 bases and J shed 0 bases, with 13 bases lying between them. Here the CDR3 reads CASSRTVRANYGYTF. The CDR3 nucleotides are TGTGCCAGCAGTCGGACAGTCCGAGCTAACTATGGCTACACCTTC.

The rearrangement joins TRBV12-3 or TRBV12-4 to TRBJ1-2, with 9 bases lining up with TRBD1. Unmatched junction bases numbered 5, after V lost 1 base and J lost 8 bases. The CDR3 has 14 amino acids. This CDR3 is CASSLGTGGWGYTF. CDR3 sequence (DNA): TGTGCCAGCAGTTTAGGCACAGGGGGCTGGGGCTACACCTTC.

This clonotype was seen a few times. The chain carries TRBV4-3 and TRBJ2-7, with D possibly TRBD2 on 6 matching bases. Germline V gene data show CDR1 as LGHNA and CDR2 as YSLEER. Trimming stripped 4 bases from V and 8 bases from J, with 24 bases between. The CDR3 spans 16 residues. The CDR3 DNA reads as TGCGCCAGCAGCCTCGGGGGACCGCCCGGCCGGGGTAAGCAGTACTTC. Translating gives CASSLGGPPGRGKQYF.

There are many counts of this clonotype. The rearrangement links TRBV27 to TRBJ2-1, with 14 bases lining up with TRBD2. From germline, CDR1 is MNHEY and CDR2 SMNVEV (reference sequence). The CDR3 is 15 amino acids. J lost 10 bases, V lost 4 bases, and 6 bases had no gene match. CDR3 nucleotide sequence: TGTGCCAGCAGTTCGGGGACTAGCGGGGGCGGGGAGCAGTTCTTC. Amino acids: CASSSGTSGGGEQFF.

This chain uses TRBV5-1 with TRBJ2-3; 9 bases match TRBD2. V shed 0 bases, J shed 6 bases, and the junction held 2 bases outside the gene matches. The CDR3 is made up of 14 amino acids. Germline CDR1 is SGHRS and CDR2 is YFSETQ. CDR3 protein: CASSLVAGVDTQYF. The CDR3 DNA follows: TGCGCCAGCAGCTTGGTAGCGGGGGTCGATACGCAGTATTTT.

The chain combines TRBV6-2 or TRBV6-3 with TRBJ2-5; no reliable D call. CDR1 is MNHEY and CDR2 is SVGEGT in the germline V gene. The CDR3 is 14 residues long. V lost 3 bases and J 5 bases, leaving 13 bases between the germline ends. Written as DNA, the CDR3 is TGTGCCAGCAGTTATACGAGCCGTGGGGAGACCCAGTACTTC. Its translation is CASSYTSRGETQYF.

The rearrangement joins TRBV5-1 to TRBJ2-2, with a possible D match to TRBD2 (5 bases). The CDR3 loop spans 17 amino acids. CDR1 is SGHRS, CDR2 YFSETQ, per germline. V was clipped by 4 bases and J by 1 base, with 17 bases between them. In nucleotides, the CDR3 is TGCGCCAGCAGCCCCCTTCCGGGGATGGGGAACACCGGGGAGCTGTTTTTT. It translates to CASSPLPGMGNTGELFF. Full variable domain (missing parts from reference TRBV5-1 and TRBJ2-2): KAGVTQTPRYLIKTRGQQVTLSCSPISGHRSVSWYQQTPGQGLQFLFEYFSETQRNKGNFPGRFSGRQFSNSRSEMNVSTLELGDSALYLCASSPLPGMGNTGELFFGEGSRLTVL.

The chain employs TRBV5-1 and TRBJ2-5; D tentatively fits TRBD1 or TRBD2 (5 bases each). Trimming left V 2 bases short and J 5 bases short, with 19 bases between. The germline CDR1 and CDR2 sequences are SGHRS and YFSETQ. This CDR3 is built from 16 residues. The CDR3 DNA reads as TGCGCCAGCAGCTTCCTCCGGGACCGGCCCTATGAGACCCAGTACTTC. Amino acid sequence: CASSFLRDRPYETQYF.

The rearrangement joins TRBV6-2 or TRBV6-3 to TRBJ2-5; TRBD2 matches at 10 bases. CDR1 is MNHEY and CDR2 is SVGEGT in the germline V gene. This CDR3 is 13 amino acids long. Trimming at V came to 8 bases and at J to 5 bases, leaving 5 bases not matched to a gene. This CDR3 reads CASQRGGSETQYF. The CDR3 coding sequence is TGTGCCAGCCAGCGGGGGGGTTCGGAGACCCAGTACTTC.

This clonotype has just a few counts. The chain links TRBV21-1 to TRBJ2-7; the table's TRBD1 call for D was not verified on the DNA. TRBV21-1 is a known pseudogene. The CDR3 length is 17 residues. CDR3 protein: CASSKGKAGTEDREQYV. DNA of the CDR3: TGTGCCAGCAGCAAAGGGAAAGCCGGGACAGAGGATCGCGAGCAGTACGTC.